This entry is about one T cell receptor (beta chain). Its specificity is unknown. This record belongs to a study of T cell responses to AZD1222 COVID-19 vaccine. Points from the study as a whole: Samples come after the peak T cell response, not at day 14. Targeting of unmutated variant regions was reportedly seen in nearly half of spike-specific TCRs.

J was trimmed by 10 bases and V by 4 bases; bases with no gene match: 8. From germline, CDR1 is SGHRS and CDR2 YFSETQ. This CDR3 has 15 amino acids. The data were produced by immunoSEQ multiplex PCR, yet TCRdb's version contains in-frame clones alone and is incomplete. The sample carries 100,000 to 150,000 clones, around 90% recorded once. The specimen comprised peripheral blood, sampled 28 days after the second AZD1222 dose. V gene TRBV5-1 combines with J gene TRBJ1-6; 10 nucleotides line up with TRBD1. The origin of this receptor is an adult who received the AZD1222 COVID-19 vaccine. CDR3 nucleotide sequence: TGCGCCAGCAGCCGGGACAGGGGTACAGAGTCACCCCTCCACTTT. This codes for CASSRDRGTESPLHF.